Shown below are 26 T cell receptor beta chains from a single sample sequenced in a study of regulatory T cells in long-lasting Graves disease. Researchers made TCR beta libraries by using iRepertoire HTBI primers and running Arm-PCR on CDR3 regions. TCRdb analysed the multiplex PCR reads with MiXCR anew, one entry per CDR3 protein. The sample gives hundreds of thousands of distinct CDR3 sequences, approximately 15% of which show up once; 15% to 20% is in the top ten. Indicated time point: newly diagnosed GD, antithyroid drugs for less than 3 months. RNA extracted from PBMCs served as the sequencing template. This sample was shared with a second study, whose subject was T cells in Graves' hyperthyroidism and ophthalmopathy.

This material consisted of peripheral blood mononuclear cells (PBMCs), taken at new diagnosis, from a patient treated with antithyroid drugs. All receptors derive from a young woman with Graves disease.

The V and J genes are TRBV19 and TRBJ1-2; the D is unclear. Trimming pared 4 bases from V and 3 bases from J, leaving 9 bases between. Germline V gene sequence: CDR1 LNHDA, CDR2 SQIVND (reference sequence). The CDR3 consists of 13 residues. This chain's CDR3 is CASSTGLDYGYTF. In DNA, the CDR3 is TGTGCCAGTAGTACCGGACTGGACTATGGCTACACCTTC.

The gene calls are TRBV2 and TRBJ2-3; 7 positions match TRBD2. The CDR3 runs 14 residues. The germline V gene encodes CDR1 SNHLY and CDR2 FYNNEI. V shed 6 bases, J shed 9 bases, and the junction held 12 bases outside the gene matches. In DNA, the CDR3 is TGTGCCAGCAGCTTAGGCCTGCCCGGGGGGACGCAGTATTTT. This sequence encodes CASSLGLPGGTQYF.

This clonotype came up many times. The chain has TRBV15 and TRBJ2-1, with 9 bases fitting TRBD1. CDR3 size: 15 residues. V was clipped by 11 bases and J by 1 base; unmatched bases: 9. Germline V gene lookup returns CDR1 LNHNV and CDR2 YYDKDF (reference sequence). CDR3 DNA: TGTGCCTCTGACAGGGGGTTTAGGTCCTACAATGAGCAGTTCTTC. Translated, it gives CASDRGFRSYNEQFF.

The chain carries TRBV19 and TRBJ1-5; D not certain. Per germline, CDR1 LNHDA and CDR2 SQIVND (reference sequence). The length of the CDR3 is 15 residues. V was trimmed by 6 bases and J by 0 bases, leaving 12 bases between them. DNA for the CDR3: TGTGCCAGTAGAAGCCGGGAGAGTAGCAATCAGCCCCAGCATTTT. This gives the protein CASRSRESSNQPQHF.

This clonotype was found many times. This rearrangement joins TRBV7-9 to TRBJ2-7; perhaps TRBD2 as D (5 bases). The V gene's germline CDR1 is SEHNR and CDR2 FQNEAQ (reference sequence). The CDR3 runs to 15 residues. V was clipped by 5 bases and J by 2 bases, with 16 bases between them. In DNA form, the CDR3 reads TGTGCCAGCAGCCCCCGAGCGCGGGCGACCTACGAGCAGTACTTC. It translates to CASSPRARATYEQYF.

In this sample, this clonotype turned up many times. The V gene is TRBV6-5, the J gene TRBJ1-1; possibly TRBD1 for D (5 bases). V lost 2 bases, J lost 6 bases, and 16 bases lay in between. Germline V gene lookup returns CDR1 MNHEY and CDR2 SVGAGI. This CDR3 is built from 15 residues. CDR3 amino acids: CASSYPTAGRSEAFF. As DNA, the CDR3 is TGTGCCAGCAGTTACCCGACAGCAGGGAGGTCTGAAGCTTTCTTT.

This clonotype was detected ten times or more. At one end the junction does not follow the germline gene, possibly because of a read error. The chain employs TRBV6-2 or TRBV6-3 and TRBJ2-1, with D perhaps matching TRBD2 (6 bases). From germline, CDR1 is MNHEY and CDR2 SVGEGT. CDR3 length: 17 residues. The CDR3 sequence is CASSNSPGLTTYNEQFF. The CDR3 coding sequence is TGTGCCAGCAGTAACTCTCCGGGACTTACAACCTACAATGAGCAGTTCTTC.

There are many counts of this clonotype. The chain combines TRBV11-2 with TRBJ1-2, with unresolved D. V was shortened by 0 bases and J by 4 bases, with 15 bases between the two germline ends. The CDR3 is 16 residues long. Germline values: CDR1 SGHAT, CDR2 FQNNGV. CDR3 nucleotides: TGTGCCAGCAGCTTAGAACCGTTTGGAGGGAGCTATGGCTACACCTTC. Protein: CASSLEPFGGSYGYTF.

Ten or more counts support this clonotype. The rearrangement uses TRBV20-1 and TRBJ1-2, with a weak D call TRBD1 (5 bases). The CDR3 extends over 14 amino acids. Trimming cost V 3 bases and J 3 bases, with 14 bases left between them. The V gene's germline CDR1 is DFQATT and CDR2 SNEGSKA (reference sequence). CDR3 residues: CSASFPLQDYGYTF. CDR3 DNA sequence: TGCAGTGCTAGTTTCCCCTTACAGGACTATGGCTACACCTTC.

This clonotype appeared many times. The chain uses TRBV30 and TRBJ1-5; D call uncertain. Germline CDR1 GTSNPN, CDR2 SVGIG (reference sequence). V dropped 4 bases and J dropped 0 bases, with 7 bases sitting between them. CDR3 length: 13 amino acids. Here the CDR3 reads CAWTGDSNQPQHF. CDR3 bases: TGTGCCTGGACCGGGGATAGCAATCAGCCCCAGCATTTT. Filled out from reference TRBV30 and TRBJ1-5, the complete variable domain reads SQTIHQWPATLVQPVGSPLSLECTVEGTSNPNLYWYRQAAGRGLQLLFYSVGIGQISSEVPQNLSASRPQDRQFILSSKKLLLSDSGFYLCAWTGDSNQPQHFGDGTRLSIL.

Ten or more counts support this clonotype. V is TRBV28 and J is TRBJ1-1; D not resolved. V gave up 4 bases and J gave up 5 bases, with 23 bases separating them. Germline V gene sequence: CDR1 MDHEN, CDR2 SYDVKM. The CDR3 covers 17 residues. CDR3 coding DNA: TGTGCCAGCAGTTCTTGCTTATTGAGGGCCGAATGTACTGAAGCTTTCTTT. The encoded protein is CASSSCLLRAECTEAFF.

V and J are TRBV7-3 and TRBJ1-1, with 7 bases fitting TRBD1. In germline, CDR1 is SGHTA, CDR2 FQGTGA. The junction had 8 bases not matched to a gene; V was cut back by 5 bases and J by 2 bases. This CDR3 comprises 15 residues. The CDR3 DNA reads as TGTGCCAGCAGCCACGGGGGACAGCTTAACACTGAAGCTTTCTTT. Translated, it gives CASSHGGQLNTEAFF.

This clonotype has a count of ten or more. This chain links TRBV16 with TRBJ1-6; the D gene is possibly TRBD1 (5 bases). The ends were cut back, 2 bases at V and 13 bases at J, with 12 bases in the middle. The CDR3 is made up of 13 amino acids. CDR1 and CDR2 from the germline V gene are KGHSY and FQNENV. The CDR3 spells CASSQSPRGPLHF. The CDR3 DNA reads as TGTGCCAGCAGCCAAAGCCCCCGGGGGCCCCTCCACTTT. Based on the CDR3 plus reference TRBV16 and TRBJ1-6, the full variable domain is GEEVAQTPKHLVRGEGQKAKLYCAPIKGHSYVFWYQQVLKNEFKFLISFQNENVFDETGMPKERFSAKCLPNSPCSLEIQATKLEDSAVYFCASSQSPRGPLHFGNGTRLTVT.

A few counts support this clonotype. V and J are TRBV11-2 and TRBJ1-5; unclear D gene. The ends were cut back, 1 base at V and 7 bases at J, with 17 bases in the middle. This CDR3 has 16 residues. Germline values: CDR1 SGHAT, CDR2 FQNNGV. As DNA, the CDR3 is TGTGCCAGCAGCTTAGGGGATGCCGTGGGATACCAGCCCCAGCATTTT. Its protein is CASSLGDAVGYQPQHF. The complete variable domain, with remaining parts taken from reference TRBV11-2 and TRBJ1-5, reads EAGVAQSPRYKIIEKRQSVAFWCNPISGHATLYWYQQILGQGPKLLIQFQNNGVVDDSQLPKDRFSAERLKGVDSTLKIQPAKLEDSAVYLCASSLGDAVGYQPQHFGDGTRLSIL.

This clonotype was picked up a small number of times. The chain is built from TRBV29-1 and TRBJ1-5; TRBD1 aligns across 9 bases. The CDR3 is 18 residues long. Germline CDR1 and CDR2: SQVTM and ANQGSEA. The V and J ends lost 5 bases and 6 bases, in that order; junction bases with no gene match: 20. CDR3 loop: CSVSANYPGTGSGQPQHF. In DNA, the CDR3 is TGCAGCGTTTCCGCAAACTATCCCGGGACAGGGTCTGGTCAGCCCCAGCATTTT.

The DNA for the CDR3 is TGCGCCAGCAGCGCCTCGACTAGCGGGAGCTCCTACAATGAGCAGTTCTTC. Encoded protein: CASSASTSGSSYNEQFF. The chain couples TRBV5-1 to TRBJ2-1, with 12 bases aligning to TRBD2. The CDR3 length is 17 residues. V gave up 4 bases and J gave up 0 bases; unmatched junction bases: 5. Germline V gene sequence: CDR1 SGHRS, CDR2 YFSETQ.

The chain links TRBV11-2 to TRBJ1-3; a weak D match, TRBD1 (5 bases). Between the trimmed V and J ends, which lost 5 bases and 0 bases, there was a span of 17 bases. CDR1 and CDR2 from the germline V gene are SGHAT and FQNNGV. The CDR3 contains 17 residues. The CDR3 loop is CASSNRDSWSSGNTIYF. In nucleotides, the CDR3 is TGTGCCAGCAGCAACCGGGACTCTTGGAGCTCTGGAAACACCATATATTTT. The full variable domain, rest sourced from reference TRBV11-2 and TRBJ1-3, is EAGVAQSPRYKIIEKRQSVAFWCNPISGHATLYWYQQILGQGPKLLIQFQNNGVVDDSQLPKDRFSAERLKGVDSTLKIQPAKLEDSAVYLCASSNRDSWSSGNTIYFGEGSWLTVV.

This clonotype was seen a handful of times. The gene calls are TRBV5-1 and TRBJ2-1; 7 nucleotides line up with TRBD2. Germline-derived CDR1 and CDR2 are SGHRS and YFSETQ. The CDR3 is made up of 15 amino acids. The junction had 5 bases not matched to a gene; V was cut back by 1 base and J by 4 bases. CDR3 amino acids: CASSLWGGVYNEQFF. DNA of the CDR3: TGCGCCAGCAGCTTGTGGGGGGGGGTTTACAATGAGCAGTTCTTC.

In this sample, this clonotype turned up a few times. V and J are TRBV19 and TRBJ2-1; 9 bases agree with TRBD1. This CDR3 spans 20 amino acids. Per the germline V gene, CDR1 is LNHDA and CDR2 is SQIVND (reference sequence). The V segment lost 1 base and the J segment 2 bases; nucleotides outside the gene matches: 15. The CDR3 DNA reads TGTGCCAGTAGTATAGCGGGACAGGGATATACCCGCTCCCCCTACAATGAGCAGTTCTTC. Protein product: CASSIAGQGYTRSPYNEQFF.

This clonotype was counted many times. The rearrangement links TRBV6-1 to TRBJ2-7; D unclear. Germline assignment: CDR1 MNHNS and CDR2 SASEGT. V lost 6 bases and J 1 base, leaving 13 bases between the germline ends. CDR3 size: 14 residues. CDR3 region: CASRMDRVSYEQYF. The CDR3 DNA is TGTGCCAGCAGGATGGATAGGGTTTCCTACGAGCAGTACTTC.

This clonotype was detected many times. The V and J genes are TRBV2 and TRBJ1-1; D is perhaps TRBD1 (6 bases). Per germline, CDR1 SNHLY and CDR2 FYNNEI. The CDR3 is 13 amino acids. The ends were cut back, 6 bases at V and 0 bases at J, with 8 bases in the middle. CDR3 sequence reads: CASRDSLNTEAFF. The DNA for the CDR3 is TGTGCCAGCAGGGACAGCCTGAACACTGAAGCTTTCTTT. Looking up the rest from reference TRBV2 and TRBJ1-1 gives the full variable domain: EPEVTQTPSHQVTQMGQEVILRCVPISNHLYFYWYRQILGQKVEFLVSFYNNEISEKSEIFDDQFSVERPDGSNFTLKIRSTKLEDSAMYFCASRDSLNTEAFFGQGTRLTVV.

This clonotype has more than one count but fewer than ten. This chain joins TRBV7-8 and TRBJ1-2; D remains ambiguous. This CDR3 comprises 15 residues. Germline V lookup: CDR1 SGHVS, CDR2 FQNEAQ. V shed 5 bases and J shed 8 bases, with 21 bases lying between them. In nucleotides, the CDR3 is TGTGCCAGCAGCCCCTTCGAGGGAGAAGTTCACGGCTACACCTTC. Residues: CASSPFEGEVHGYTF.

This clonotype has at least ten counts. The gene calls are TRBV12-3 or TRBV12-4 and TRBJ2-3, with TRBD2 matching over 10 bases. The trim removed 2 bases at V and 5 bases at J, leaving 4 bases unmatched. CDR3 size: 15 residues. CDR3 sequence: CASSLLAGVKDTQYF. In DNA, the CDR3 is TGTGCCAGCAGTTTACTAGCGGGAGTAAAAGATACGCAGTATTTT.

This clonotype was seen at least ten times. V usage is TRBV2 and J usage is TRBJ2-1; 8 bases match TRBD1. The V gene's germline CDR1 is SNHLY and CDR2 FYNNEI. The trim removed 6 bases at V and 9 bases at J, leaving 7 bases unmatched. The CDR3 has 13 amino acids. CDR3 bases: TGTGCCAGCAGAGACCGGGACAGGATTGAGCAGTTCTTC. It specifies CASRDRDRIEQFF.

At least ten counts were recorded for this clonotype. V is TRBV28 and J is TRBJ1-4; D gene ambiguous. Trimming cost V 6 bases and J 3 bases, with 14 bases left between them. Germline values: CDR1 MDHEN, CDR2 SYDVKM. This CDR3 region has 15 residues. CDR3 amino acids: CASSKLGVANEKLFF. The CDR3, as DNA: TGTGCCAGCAGCAAACTCGGGGTTGCTAATGAAAAACTGTTTTTT.

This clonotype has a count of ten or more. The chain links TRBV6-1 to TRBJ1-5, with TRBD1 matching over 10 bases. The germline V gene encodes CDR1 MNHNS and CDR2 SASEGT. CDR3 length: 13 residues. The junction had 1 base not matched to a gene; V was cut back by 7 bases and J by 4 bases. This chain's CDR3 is CASTGQGNQPQHF. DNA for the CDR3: TGTGCCAGCACGGGACAGGGGAATCAGCCCCAGCATTTT.